These 21 T cell receptor beta chains came from one sample sequenced in a study of STAT5B mutations in CD4+ large granular lymphocyte leukemia. Data came from immunoSEQ multiplex PCR; TCRdb stores just in-frame clones and leaves some out. Seen here are 40,000 to 55,000 clones, 80% to 90% observed once, and the top ten hold less than 3%. The sequencing input was CD4+ T cells from blood buffy coats. The source of these receptors is a human donor in good health.

About this clone: One end of the junction fails to match germline, which may point to a read error. The CDR3: CASSPLRVAPKSF. The CDR3 DNA follows: TGTGCCAGCAGCCCTTTGAGGGTAGCCCCTAAGAGTTTC. The J gene is TRBJ2-7, the V gene TRBV14, with a tentative D call TRBD2 (5 bases). Per germline, CDR1 SGHDN and CDR2 FVKESK. This CDR3 is built from 13 residues.

This chain joins TRBV7-8 and TRBJ2-1; TRBD1 matches 8 bases. Germline CDR1 reads SGHVS; CDR2 reads FQNEAQ. This CDR3 region has 15 residues. V gave up 4 bases and J gave up 4 bases; unmatched junction bases: 6. The CDR3 here is CASSSEDRAYNEQFF. In DNA form, the CDR3 reads TGTGCCAGCAGCTCTGAGGACAGGGCATACAATGAGCAGTTCTTC. Looking up the rest from reference TRBV7-8 and TRBJ2-1 gives the full variable domain: GAGVSQSPRYKVAKRGQDVALRCDPISGHVSLFWYQQALGQGPEFLTYFQNEAQLDKSGLPSDRFFAERPEGSVSTLKIQRTQQEDSAVYLCASSSEDRAYNEQFFGPGTRLTVL.

The V call is TRBV10-1, the J call TRBJ1-4; 9 bases map to TRBD1. CDR3 length equals 15 residues. The ends lost 5 bases at V and 5 bases at J; junction bases unmatched: 6. Looked up from germline, CDR1 is WNHNN and CDR2 is SYGVQD (reference sequence). As DNA, the CDR3 is TGCGCCAGCAGTTCGTCCGGGACAGGGAATGAAAAACTGTTTTTT. As protein: CASSSSGTGNEKLFF.

J is TRBJ1-3 and V is TRBV7-8; no reliable D call. The CDR3 has 14 amino acids. V dropped 11 bases and J dropped 2 bases, with 16 bases sitting between them. Germline CDR1 SGHVS, CDR2 FQNEAQ. The DNA of the CDR3 is TGTGCCGGCCGGCCCCCTGGAACTGGAAACACCATATATTTT. This encodes CAGRPPGTGNTIYF. Looking up the rest from reference TRBV7-8 and TRBJ1-3 gives the full variable domain: GAGVSQSPRYKVAKRGQDVALRCDPISGHVSLFWYQQALGQGPEFLTYFQNEAQLDKSGLPSDRFFAERPEGSVSTLKIQRTQQEDSAVYLCAGRPPGTGNTIYFGEGSWLTVV.

As regards this clone: The same CDR3 arises from other DNA sequences in this sample as well. The rearrangement links TRBV30 to TRBJ1-1; D remains ambiguous. This CDR3 has 13 amino acids. Germline CDR1 is GTSNPN and CDR2 is SVGIG (reference sequence). Trimming pared 3 bases from V and 0 bases from J, leaving 8 bases between. CDR3 bases: TGTGCCTGGAGCAAGGGTTTGAACACTGAAGCTTTCTTT. Its translation is CAWSKGLNTEAFF. The variable domain in full, completed from reference TRBV30 and TRBJ1-1, reads SQTIHQWPATLVQPVGSPLSLECTVEGTSNPNLYWYRQAAGRGLQLLFYSVGIGQISSEVPQNLSASRPQDRQFILSSKKLLLSDSGFYLCAWSKGLNTEAFFGQGTRLTVV.

This chain links TRBV19 with TRBJ2-3, with TRBD2 identical over 9 bases. Germline V gene sequence: CDR1 LNHDA, CDR2 SQIVND (reference sequence). CDR3 length: 15 amino acids. With V trimmed by 5 bases and J by 6 bases, 9 bases remained unmatched. The CDR3 protein is CASSLGLAGGDTQYF. Here the CDR3 DNA reads TGTGCCAGTAGTCTCGGGCTGGCGGGAGGGGATACGCAGTATTTT. The full variable domain, with the rest looked up from reference TRBV19 and TRBJ2-3, is DGGITQSPKYLFRKEGQNVTLSCEQNLNHDAMYWYRQDPGQGLRLIYYSQIVNDFQKGDIAEGYSVSREKKESFPLTVTSAQKNPTAFYLCASSLGLAGGDTQYFGPGTRLTVL.

The V and J genes are TRBV4-3 and TRBJ2-5; TRBD2 aligns across 7 bases. The DNA end lines up better with TRBJ2-7; the J call may be wrong. The CDR3 is made up of 16 amino acids. CDR1 and CDR2 from the germline V gene are LGHNA and YSLEER. The DNA for the CDR3 is TGCGCCAGCAGCCAAGACCACCAGCGGGGCTCCTACGAGCAGTACTTC. Protein sequence: CASSQDHQRGSYEQYF.

The chain couples TRBV6-1 to TRBJ1-5; no clear D. This CDR3 is built from 12 residues. V lost 10 bases and J 6 bases, leaving 13 bases between the germline ends. In germline, CDR1 is MNHNS, CDR2 SASEGT. CDR3 DNA sequence: TGTGCCACCACCCTCGGGGTTCAGCCCCAGCATTTT. This sequence encodes CATTLGVQPQHF.

V and J are TRBV14 and TRBJ1-2; D is possibly TRBD1 (5 bases). Looked up from germline, CDR1 is SGHDN and CDR2 is FVKESK. V was pared by 3 bases and J by 4 bases, with 12 bases between. CDR3 length: 14 amino acids. For the CDR3, the DNA is TGTGCCAGCAGCCAGTCCGGGGCCCGCTATGGCTACACCTTC. Translated, it gives CASSQSGARYGYTF.

The rearrangement uses TRBV7-2 and TRBJ2-5; 7 bases fit TRBD2. Per germline, CDR1 SGHTA and CDR2 FQGNSA. The CDR3 length is 18 residues. V gave up 4 bases and J gave up 2 bases; unmatched junction bases: 16. The CDR3 spells CASSSWIPSGRKQETQYF. The CDR3 DNA reads TGTGCCAGCAGCTCCTGGATTCCTAGCGGACGGAAACAAGAGACCCAGTACTTC.

This chain uses TRBV9 with TRBJ2-2; D is unresolved. CDR3 size: 13 residues. In germline, CDR1 is SGDLS, CDR2 YYNGEE. V lost 3 bases and J 4 bases, leaving 7 bases between the germline ends. DNA for the CDR3: TGTGCCAGCAGCGCGCAAATCACCGGGGAGCTGTTTTTT. Encoded protein: CASSAQITGELFF.

The CDR3 sequence: CASSLNHRVEQYF. The CDR3 region has the DNA TGTGCCAGCAGTTTAAATCACAGGGTTGAGCAGTACTTC. V gene TRBV27 combines with J gene TRBJ2-7, with TRBD1 as a possible D gene (6 bases). Per the germline V gene, CDR1 is MNHEY and CDR2 is SMNVEV (reference sequence). The V end lost 2 bases, the J end lost 7 bases, and 12 bases lay between the germline ends. This CDR3 has 13 residues.

The chain combines TRBV28 with TRBJ1-3; tentatively, D is TRBD1 (5 bases). This CDR3 contains 15 residues. The germline V and J ends were trimmed by 4 bases and 2 bases, with 12 bases remaining between them. The germline V gene has CDR1 MDHEN and CDR2 SYDVKM. The CDR3 nucleotides are TGTGCCAGCAGTTCCCCGGCAGGGACTGGAAACACCATATATTTT. It translates to CASSSPAGTGNTIYF.

This rearrangement joins TRBV4-2 to TRBJ1-2, with D possibly TRBD1 on 5 matching bases. The length of the CDR3 is 14 residues. V was trimmed by 6 bases and J by 8 bases, leaving 19 bases between them. Germline assignment: CDR1 LGHNA and CDR2 YNFKEQ. This CDR3 is CASRGTAPEEGYTF. The CDR3 DNA reads as TGTGCCAGCAGGGGGACCGCCCCCGAGGAGGGCTACACCTTC.

This clone was picked up one time. V and J are TRBV27 and TRBJ1-5; tentatively, D is TRBD1 (6 bases). The CDR3 totals 15 residues. CDR1 is MNHEY and CDR2 is SMNVEV in the germline V gene (reference sequence). V shed 5 bases and J shed 4 bases, with 15 bases lying between them. The CDR3 coding sequence is TGTGCCAGCAGTAACTCGGGGGCAGGAAATCAGCCCCAGCATTTT. It translates to CASSNSGAGNQPQHF.

J is TRBJ2-5 and V is TRBV10-3; 8 nucleotides align to TRBD2. The V gene end was trimmed by 8 bases and the J gene end by 4 bases; junction bases not matched to a gene: 9. The CDR3 is 14 residues long. Germline V gives CDR1 ENHRY, CDR2 SYGVKD. The CDR3 is CAISSTSVGETQYF. Written as DNA, the CDR3 is TGTGCCATCTCGTCGACTAGCGTGGGAGAGACCCAGTACTTC.

V is TRBV5-4 and J is TRBJ2-2, with unresolved D. The V end lost 5 bases, the J end lost 7 bases, and 12 bases lay between the germline ends. The V gene's germline CDR1 is SGHNT and CDR2 YYREEE (reference sequence). The CDR3 is made up of 13 amino acids. CDR3 sequence: CASSYGFFGELFF. In DNA, the CDR3 is TGTGCCAGCAGTTACGGGTTCTTCGGGGAGCTGTTTTTT. Variable domain in full (rest from reference TRBV5-4 and TRBJ2-2): ETGVTQSPTHLIKTRGQQVTLRCSSQSGHNTVSWYQQALGQGPQFIFQYYREEENGRGNFPPRFSGLQFPNYSSELNVNALELDDSALYLCASSYGFFGELFFGEGSRLTVL.

The chain links TRBV7-7 to TRBJ2-5; 8 bases align to TRBD1. CDR1 is SSHAT, CDR2 FNYEAQ, per germline (reference sequence). This CDR3 region has 13 residues. With V trimmed by 5 bases and J by 7 bases, 6 bases remained unmatched. CDR3 DNA sequence: TGTGCCAGCAGCCCACAGGGGGTGGGGACCCAGTACTTC. Protein sequence: CASSPQGVGTQYF.

The chain recombines TRBV6-4 with TRBJ2-7; 7 nucleotides align to TRBD2. Germline CDR1 MRHNA, CDR2 SNTAGT. V was clipped by 3 bases and J by 1 base; unmatched bases: 9. The CDR3 is 16 residues long. The DNA of the CDR3 is TGTGCCAGCAGTGATCATGGGACTACGCCTTCCTACGAGCAGTACTTC. This encodes CASSDHGTTPSYEQYF.

For the CDR3, the DNA is TGTGCCAGCAGCGTAGCTACGGGGGGCACCGGGGAGCTGTTTTTT. Protein: CASSVATGGTGELFF. The rearrangement joins TRBV9 to TRBJ2-2, with 7 nucleotides matching TRBD2. This CDR3 contains 15 residues. After removal of 0 bases from V and 4 bases from J, the junction contained 3 bases not matched to a gene. Germline V gene sequence: CDR1 SGDLS, CDR2 YYNGEE.

The rearrangement joins TRBV19 to TRBJ2-7; 7 bases map to TRBD2. The CDR3 has 14 amino acids. Germline CDR1 and CDR2: LNHDA and SQIVND (reference sequence). After removal of 5 bases from V and 0 bases from J, the junction contained 4 bases not matched to a gene. This CDR3 reads CASSRRDYSYEQYF. In nucleotides, the CDR3 is TGTGCCAGTAGTCGGAGGGACTACTCCTACGAGCAGTACTTC.